This T cell receptor (beta chain) is from a study of T cells in localized non-small cell lung cancer. Generated by immunoSEQ multiplex PCR, the TCRdb table keeps only in-frame clones and is missing some. Of about 12,000 clones listed, over 65% are singletons. As regards this clone: Its antigen is unknown.

Study conclusions and caveats: Clonality of T cells reached its maximum in uninvolved adjacent lung, surpassing tumor.

The V gene lost 0 bases and the J gene lost 6 bases, with 11 bases spanning the gap. CDR3 size: 14 residues. Germline CDR1 reads MGHRA; CDR2 reads YSYEKL. Sequencing used peripheral blood, obtained before any cancer treatment. The TCR comes from a male donor aged 60 or over with stage I lung adenocarcinoma. The gene calls are TRBV4-1 and TRBJ2-5; maybe TRBD1 (6 bases). The CDR3 region has the DNA TGCGCCAGCAGCCAAGATCAGGGGCAAAAGACCCAGTACTTC. It translates to CASSQDQGQKTQYF.